This T cell receptor beta chain was found in a study of blood T cell repertoires in COVID-19. Study information: From the United States, Italy and Spain came samples of acute and convalescent COVID-19. The cDNA or gDNA used as material had been derived from T cells, B-cell-depleted T cells, or PBMCs.

From germline, CDR1 is SQVTM and CDR2 ANQGSEA. The CDR3 length is 12 residues. V lost 3 bases and J lost 7, with 12 bases in between. The Seattle patients, enrolled during active infection, were followed longitudinally. The repertoire was sequenced with immunoSEQ multiplex PCR; TCRdb's copy has only in-frame clones and lacks some. Seen here are some 300,000 clones, 86% observed once, and the top ten hold around 13%. Sequenced input: peripheral blood. The receptor was derived from a woman in her sixties or seventies with COVID-19, enrolled during active disease. The rearrangement uses TRBV29-1 and TRBJ1-1, with TRBD1 as a possible D gene (6 bases). As DNA, the CDR3 is TGCAGCGTTGATAGGGGACACGGTGAAGCTTTCTTT. It specifies CSVDRGHGEAFF.